Included here is one TCR beta chain sequence, with context. What antigen it recognizes has not been identified. Qualities for individual bases were not recorded, and no much larger clone is one base off. The treatment or condition label, read with the paper, signifies: 19 received Ad26.COV2.S at low or high dose, single or two shots; about 5 received placebo; per-sample allocation not given. Repertoires of vaccine and placebo recipients were sequenced from samples collected on day 63 after the first injection. Between 29 July and 7 August 2020, Cohort 1b enrolled approximately 26 adults aged 18-55 years at one site in Boston, USA. Ad26.COV2.S was a replication-incompetent adenovirus type 26 vector expressing a prefusion-stabilized SARS-CoV-2 spike protein from the original Wuhan strain. From the cysteine through the phenylalanine, the CDR3 covers 14 amino acids. Only CDR3 DNA is held: 42 bases, read in frame from base 1. Trimming takes 4 bases from V and 2 bases from J, and the germline ends sit 8 bases apart. The germline V gene (reference sequence) supplies CDR1 LNHDA and CDR2 SQIVND.

The immunoSEQ Assay was the method used to sequence TCRbeta CDR3 regions. After extraction, genomic DNA underwent amplification by bias-controlled multiplex PCR, followed by high-throughput sequencing. Per the authors' processing: Collapsing and filtering of sequences were performed to quantify the absolute abundance of each unique TCRbeta CDR3 region. T cell fraction was estimated by normalization of TCRbeta template counts to usable DNA, with usable DNA being measured through amplification of reference genes present in all nucleated cells. Repertoire TCRs were annotated as SARS-CoV-2-specific by exact matching of V gene, CDR3 amino acid sequence and J gene to a known reactive TCR set. The reference SARS-CoV-2 TCR set was obtained from MIRA and was filtered for enrichment in COVID-19-positive ImmuneCODE repertoires, whereby public or cross-reactive TCRs were removed. Drawing on the MIRA antigens, annotated TCRs were analysed further at the level of specific ORF or position within ORF. Breadth was defined as the number of annotated unique rearrangements divided by the total number of unique productive rearrangements, and depth was defined as the summed frequency of the annotated unique rearrangements. Group comparisons of TCR breadth used two-sided Wilcoxon rank-sum tests. Sourced from immuneACCESS, this table was stored by TCRdb with only in-frame sequences that have V and J called. A share of the clones is absent; for the studies checked, an unresolved V gene accounts for under half, and the remainder has no known explanation. V and J calls and clone size are given by that table; D and trimming were obtained from the DNA. A total of some 320,000 clones appear in this sample, approximately 86% of them only once. More than 1.5% of the sample goes to the ten largest clones.

This specimen comes from a study of Ad26.COV2.S vaccination and SARS-CoV-2 variants (dated by TCRdb to about 2021). A note on the overall study: Vaccine-arm donors came from COV1001, a multicentre, randomized, double-blind, placebo-controlled phase I-IIa trial of Ad26.COV2.S in healthy adults. Dosing of Ad26.COV2.S was intramuscular, at either 5x10^10 or 1x10^11 viral particles, delivered as one shot or as two shots spaced 56 days apart. TCRbeta repertoire sequencing was used to assess the specificity and breadth of SARS-CoV-2-reactive T cell receptors after Ad26.COV2.S vaccination. A total of approximately 32 samples were included in the TCR-sequenced set, comprising around 19 Ad26.COV2.S vaccine recipients, 5 placebo recipients and 8 SARS-CoV-2 convalescent individuals. Trial participants were randomized into five groups of five: low-dose or high-dose Ad26.COV2.S given once or twice, or placebo on both occasions. Investigators remained blinded to trial group allocation during experiments and outcome assessment. What the authors observed across the whole study: Vaccine and placebo recipients had comparable non-spike TCR breadth, which fits with the vaccine containing only spike. Ad26.COV2.S recipients had higher spike-specific TCR breadth than placebo recipients (P = 0.0014). According to the authors, total T cell responses may have been underestimated by the TCR breadth and depth analyses. After vaccination, substantial breadth of spike-specific CD8+ and CD4+ T cell responses was reported. The study was not powered to compare responses between vaccine doses or regimens.

The chain was built from TRBV19 and TRBJ2-2; tentative D gene TRBD1, with 5 bases matching. The sequence came from a person aged 18-60 years who received the Ad26.COV2.S COVID-19 vaccine or a placebo. The sequenced sample was peripheral blood, obtained in a trial of Ad26.COV2.S vaccine versus placebo. The DNA is TGTGCCAGTAGTAGAACAGGAAACACCGGGGAGCTGTTTTTT. Translated, it gives CASSRTGNTGELFF.